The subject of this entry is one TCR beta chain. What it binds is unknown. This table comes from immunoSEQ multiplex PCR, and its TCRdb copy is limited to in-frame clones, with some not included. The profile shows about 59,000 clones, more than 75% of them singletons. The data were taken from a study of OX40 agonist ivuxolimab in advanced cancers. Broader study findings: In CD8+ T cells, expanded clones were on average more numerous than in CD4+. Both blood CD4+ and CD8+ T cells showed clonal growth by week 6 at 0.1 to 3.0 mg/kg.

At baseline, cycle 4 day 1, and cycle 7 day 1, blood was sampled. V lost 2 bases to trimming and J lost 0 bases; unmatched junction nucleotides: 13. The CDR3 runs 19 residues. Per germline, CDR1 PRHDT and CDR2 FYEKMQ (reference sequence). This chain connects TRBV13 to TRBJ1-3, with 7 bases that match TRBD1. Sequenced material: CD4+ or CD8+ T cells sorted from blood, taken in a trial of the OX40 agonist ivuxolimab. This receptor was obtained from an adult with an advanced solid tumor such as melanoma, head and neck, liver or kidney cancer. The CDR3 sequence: CASSLNPLRQGASGNTIYF. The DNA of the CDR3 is TGTGCCAGCAGCTTAAATCCCCTCCGACAGGGAGCCTCTGGAAACACCATATATTTT.